The T cell receptor (beta chain) under discussion was sequenced for a study of blood T cell repertoires in COVID-19. As for the study in general: Both acute and convalescent COVID-19 samples were obtained from the United States, Italy and Spain. PBMCs, B-cell-depleted T cells, or T cells provided the cDNA or gDNA that made up the material.

In the source study's methods: Reference gene primer amplification gave estimated nucleated cell counts. Assay: immunoSEQ multiplex PCR; the TCRdb copy retains only in-frame clones and omits some. That table supplies the V and J calls and clone size; D and trimming were determined from the DNA. This sample carries a few hundred thousand clones, approximately 82% of them seen once, and the ten largest clones take 4.6%. The CDR3 is made up of 15 amino acids. V shed 3 bases and J shed 1 base, with 10 bases lying between them. Germline CDR1 reads SNHLY; CDR2 reads FYNNEI. The V call is TRBV2, the J call TRBJ2-1; maybe TRBD2 (5 bases). The clonotype originates from a man aged 60 to 75 who had recovered from COVID-19. Sequencing was carried out using peripheral blood. The CDR3 DNA reads as TGTGCCAGCAGTGAGAGTGGAGGATCCTACAATGAGCAGTTCTTC. Protein: CASSESGGSYNEQFF.